This TCR beta chain comes out of a study of CD8 T cells in Susac syndrome. This clonotype was recorded only once. With random hexamers, reverse transcription was performed on about 0.5 to 1 ug of RNA. MiXCR was run by TCRdb on the immunoSEQ multiplex PCR reads, yielding one entry per CDR3 protein. This sample has about 130,000 distinct CDR3 sequences, with around 94% found just once. CDR3 length: 14 amino acids. CDR1 is SGHTA and CDR2 is FQGNSA in the germline V gene. The V gene end was trimmed by 7 bases and the J gene end by 9 bases; junction bases not matched to a gene: 12. Sequenced material: CD4+ T cells from PBMCs. J is TRBJ2-1 and V is TRBV7-2; 7 bases align to TRBD2. The receptor's source is a human donor with multiple sclerosis. The CDR3 reads CASTGGGSTSEQFF. The CDR3 DNA is TGTGCCAGCACCGGGGGAGGGTCTACCAGTGAGCAGTTCTTC.